This TCR beta chain was profiled in a study of OX40 agonist ivuxolimab in advanced cancers. Study in general: Patients were 82.7% male with ages roughly 20 to 80, mean approximately 58. Therapy given before enrollment (anti-PD-1, anti-PD-L1 or anti-CTLA-4) was allowed, and 35% to 45% had some. Three patients had partial responses: one hepatocellular carcinoma, two cutaneous melanoma.

V lost 4 bases, J lost 7 bases, and 6 bases stayed unmatched. The CDR3 covers 14 residues. CDR1 and CDR2 (germline): SEHNR, FQNEAQ (reference sequence). Points from the study as a whole: More expanded clones were seen, on average, in CD8+ T cells than in CD4+.

With respect to this clone: As yet, its antigen is unknown.

Produced via immunoSEQ multiplex PCR; TCRdb's table is partial and in-frame only. The table lists roughly 120,000 clones, less than 95% of them singletons, with more than 0.7% in the top ten. Here the sequenced sample was CD4+ or CD8+ T cells sorted from blood, taken in a trial of the OX40 agonist ivuxolimab. The chain joins TRBV7-9 to TRBJ1-5, with 8 positions matching TRBD1. The sequence derives from an adult with an advanced solid tumor such as melanoma, head and neck, liver or kidney cancer. CDR3 sequence (DNA): TGTGCCAGCAGCTCGACAGGGGACGAACAGCCCCAGCATTTT. Amino acids: CASSSTGDEQPQHF.